The 13 T cell receptor beta chains reported below all come from one sample, sequenced in a study of shared clonotypes between healthy human individuals. Data came from immunoSEQ multiplex PCR; TCRdb stores just in-frame clones and leaves some out. The profile shows approximately 250,000 clones, 65% of them singletons. Sequencing input: memory CD4+ T cells sorted from blood. Subset indicated: CD45RA-negative fraction. These receptors all stem from a man aged 25-45 years in good health.

The chain carries TRBV28 and TRBJ2-3; TRBD2 is a possible D gene (6 bases). The CDR3 has 14 amino acids. With 4 bases removed from V and 2 bases from J, the gap between germline ends came to 10 bases. Per germline, CDR1 MDHEN and CDR2 SYDVKM. CDR3 region: CASSSAGNTDTQYF. The CDR3 region has the DNA TGTGCCAGCAGTTCCGCGGGAAACACAGATACGCAGTATTTT.

V is TRBV29-1 and J is TRBJ2-5; tentatively, D is TRBD1 (5 bases). V was trimmed by 4 bases and J by 5 bases, leaving 11 bases between them. The CDR3 spans 12 residues. The germline gives CDR1 SQVTM, CDR2 ANQGSEA. In nucleotides, the CDR3 is TGCAGCGTTGTGTCAGGGTATGAGACCCAGTACTTC. Protein sequence: CSVVSGYETQYF.

The chain couples TRBV7-8 to TRBJ1-5, with D perhaps matching TRBD1 (6 bases). Trimming took off 3 bases at V and 2 bases at J, with 11 bases between the two ends. CDR3 length: 15 amino acids. Per the germline V gene, CDR1 is SGHVS and CDR2 is FQNEAQ. CDR3 sequence (DNA): TGTGCCAGCAGCTTGGCAGGGGCTGGCAATCAGCCCCAGCATTTT. Translated, it gives CASSLAGAGNQPQHF.

The chain carries TRBV6-5 and TRBJ2-7; TRBD2 might be the D (5 bases). The CDR3 covers 12 residues. Germline loops: CDR1 MNHEY, CDR2 SVGAGI. The V gene lost 0 bases and the J gene lost 5 bases, with 5 bases spanning the gap. CDR3 residues: CASSYSRDEQYF. The CDR3 bases are TGTGCCAGCAGTTACTCGCGGGACGAGCAGTACTTC.

There are many counts of this clone. The V and J genes are TRBV7-6 and TRBJ1-4, with TRBD1 identical over 7 bases. V trimming: 5 bases; J trimming: 7 bases; junction bases outside the gene matches: 10. Germline CDR1 is SGHVS and CDR2 is FNYEAQ. The CDR3 is 15 amino acids. The CDR3 reads CASSVTGEGFEKLFF. For the CDR3, the DNA is TGTGCCAGCAGCGTTACAGGGGAAGGTTTTGAAAAACTGTTTTTT.

This clone showed up just once. Possible read error: a much larger clone is one base away. The rearrangement uses TRBV5-1 and TRBJ1-2; D may be TRBD1 (5 bases). The germline gives CDR1 SGHRS, CDR2 YFSETQ. The CDR3 loop spans 15 amino acids. The CDR3 coding sequence is TGCACCAGCAGCTTGCAAGGAGACAGAGGCTATGGCTACACCTTC. Residues: CTSSLQGDRGYGYTF.

The chain has TRBV11-2 and TRBJ2-1, with 11 bases lining up with TRBD2. Germline CDR1 is SGHAT and CDR2 is FQNNGV. V trimming: 5 bases; J trimming: 7 bases; junction bases outside the gene matches: 10. The length of the CDR3 is 16 residues. CDR3 sequence (DNA): TGTGCCAGCAGCCCCAGGACTAGCGGGTGGGGGAATGAGCAGTTCTTC. Encoded protein: CASSPRTSGWGNEQFF.

The rearrangement joins TRBV11-2 to TRBJ2-3; 7 bases align to TRBD1. CDR1 SGHAT and CDR2 FQNNGV come from the germline V gene. The CDR3 length is 15 residues. J was trimmed by 5 bases and V by 1 base; bases with no gene match: 6. The chain's CDR3 is CASSLGAQGEDTQYF. In DNA, the CDR3 is TGTGCCAGCAGCTTAGGGGCTCAGGGGGAAGATACGCAGTATTTT.

The chain combines TRBV7-9 with TRBJ1-5, with TRBD1 identical over 10 bases. This CDR3 spans 15 amino acids. The trim removed 2 bases at V and 7 bases at J, leaving 5 bases unmatched. Germline-derived CDR1 and CDR2 are SEHNR and FQNEAQ (reference sequence). The CDR3 DNA reads TGTGCCAGCAGCTTACCCGGACAGGGGGGCCAGCCCCAGCATTTT. It yields the protein CASSLPGQGGQPQHF.

The chain is built from TRBV11-2 and TRBJ2-3; unclear D gene. Trimming shortened V by 6 bases and J by 4 bases, and 20 bases separated the two germline ends. Germline lookup yields CDR1 SGHAT and CDR2 FQNNGV. This CDR3 is 16 amino acids long. In nucleotides, the CDR3 is TGTGCCAGCAGTTCGTCCGCCCCGTCAGTCGCAGATACGCAGTATTTT. Translation gives CASSSSAPSVADTQYF.

The rearrangement uses TRBV6-1 and TRBJ2-3; D is perhaps TRBD1 (6 bases). Per germline, CDR1 MNHNS and CDR2 SASEGT. The ends were cut back, 0 bases at V and 2 bases at J, with 12 bases in the middle. CDR3 length: 16 residues. The CDR3 is CASSEAVRGHTDTQYF. In DNA form, the CDR3 reads TGTGCCAGCAGTGAAGCAGTACGGGGACACACAGATACGCAGTATTTT.

This clone turned up a few times. The rearrangement joins TRBV25-1 to TRBJ1-2, with 9 bases matching TRBD1. V shed 4 bases, J shed 7 bases, and the junction held 10 bases outside the gene matches. The CDR3 runs to 15 residues. The V gene's germline CDR1 is MGHDK and CDR2 SYGVNS. The CDR3 DNA sequence: TGTGCCAGCAGTGGGGACAGGGTCAATTGGCGTGGCTACACCTTC. Residues: CASSGDRVNWRGYTF.

The V and J genes are TRBV2 and TRBJ2-1; 9 bases align to TRBD2. V shed 4 bases, J shed 7 bases, and the junction held 5 bases outside the gene matches. Germline CDR1 reads SNHLY; CDR2 reads FYNNEI. This CDR3 has 14 amino acids. Here the CDR3 DNA reads TGTGCCAGCAGTGGCGCGGGAGGGCCGAATGAGCAGTTCTTC. It translates to CASSGAGGPNEQFF. The whole variable domain, filled in from reference TRBV2 and TRBJ2-1, reads EPEVTQTPSHQVTQMGQEVILRCVPISNHLYFYWYRQILGQKVEFLVSFYNNEISEKSEIFDDQFSVERPDGSNFTLKIRSTKLEDSAMYFCASSGAGGPNEQFFGPGTRLTVL.